Following are 28 T cell receptor beta chains from one sample sequenced in a study of OX40 agonist ivuxolimab in advanced cancers. The table came from immunoSEQ multiplex PCR; TCRdb's copy has only in-frame clones and leaves some out. The table shows 40,000 or so clones, with around 92% occurring only once. The sequences come from CD4+ or CD8+ T cells sorted from blood, collected in a trial of the OX40 agonist ivuxolimab. The origin of the receptors is an adult with an advanced solid tumor such as melanoma, head and neck, liver or kidney cancer.

The rearrangement joins TRBV6-1 to TRBJ1-5; D possibly corresponds to TRBD1 (6 bases). Trimming shortened V by 7 bases and J by 5 bases, and 12 bases separated the two germline ends. Germline values: CDR1 MNHNS, CDR2 SASEGT. The CDR3 runs to 13 residues. The CDR3 is CASKTGGHQPQHF. In DNA form, the CDR3 reads TGTGCCAGCAAGACAGGAGGGCATCAGCCCCAGCATTTT.

This clone is a singleton in its sample. Written as DNA, the CDR3 is TGTGCCAGTAGTATAGGAAGCTTTAGCTCCTACAATGAGCAGTTCTTC. Protein: CASSIGSFSSYNEQFF. The rearrangement links TRBV19 to TRBJ2-1; no clear D. The CDR3 is 16 amino acids. Trimming left V 1 base short and J 0 bases short, with 10 bases between. The germline V gene encodes CDR1 LNHDA and CDR2 SQIVND (reference sequence).

V usage is TRBV19 and J usage is TRBJ1-5; a possible D gene is TRBD1 (5 bases). CDR1 is LNHDA and CDR2 is SQIVND in the germline V gene (reference sequence). The CDR3 runs 13 residues. Trimming removed 4 bases from V and 4 bases from J, with 8 bases in between. The CDR3 region is CASSKGPNQPQHF. The CDR3 DNA reads as TGTGCCAGTAGTAAGGGGCCTAATCAGCCCCAGCATTTT. The full variable domain, in which reference TRBV19 and TRBJ1-5 provide the parts outside the CDR3, is DGGITQSPKYLFRKEGQNVTLSCEQNLNHDAMYWYRQDPGQGLRLIYYSQIVNDFQKGDIAEGYSVSREKKESFPLTVTSAQKNPTAFYLCASSKGPNQPQHFGDGTRLSIL.

The chain couples TRBV2 to TRBJ1-1; maybe TRBD1 (5 bases). Trimming cost V 3 bases and J 6 bases, with 14 bases left between them. The CDR3 consists of 14 residues. The germline V gene has CDR1 SNHLY and CDR2 FYNNEI. CDR3 bases: TGTGCCAGCAGTGATGGGTCGGGGGAACCTGAAGCTTTCTTT. Its translation: CASSDGSGEPEAFF.

V is TRBV7-9 and J is TRBJ1-4; D remains unclear. This CDR3 has 14 residues. Germline V lookup: CDR1 SEHNR, CDR2 FQNEAQ (reference sequence). Trimming pared 2 bases from V and 8 bases from J, leaving 12 bases between. CDR3 DNA sequence: TGTGCCAGCAGCTTATCAGGAGATGGGGAAAAACTGTTTTTT. Its protein is CASSLSGDGEKLFF.

V is TRBV2 and J is TRBJ2-7; D unresolved. The V and J ends lost 6 bases and 4 bases respectively, with 16 bases between them. CDR1 is SNHLY and CDR2 is FYNNEI in the germline V gene. The CDR3 consists of 14 residues. The CDR3 spells CASRPLPGVYEQYF. CDR3 bases: TGTGCCAGCAGGCCCCTACCGGGTGTGTACGAGCAGTACTTC.

The chain has TRBV4-2 and TRBJ1-5; D gene uncertain. Per the germline V gene, CDR1 is LGHNA and CDR2 is YNFKEQ. V was trimmed by 3 bases and J by 6 bases, leaving 6 bases between them. There are 12 residues in the CDR3. The CDR3 loop is CASSQPGQPQHF. CDR3 in DNA: TGTGCCAGCAGCCAGCCTGGTCAGCCCCAGCATTTT.

CDR3 bases: TGCGCCAGCAGCCAAGAAGGGGGACAGGGCCGGCACGAGCAGTACTTC. As protein: CASSQEGGQGRHEQYF. V gene TRBV4-1 combines with J gene TRBJ2-7; 9 nucleotides align to TRBD1. Germline V gene lookup returns CDR1 MGHRA and CDR2 YSYEKL. J lost 5 bases, V lost 0 bases, and 8 bases had no gene match. This CDR3 spans 16 amino acids.

This clone was counted once. The gene calls are TRBV14 and TRBJ2-7; 10 bases fit TRBD2. Germline loops: CDR1 SGHDN, CDR2 FVKESK. Trimming took 4 bases from V and 4 from J; bases not matched to a gene: 10. The CDR3 extends over 16 amino acids. The CDR3 DNA is TGTGCCAGCAGCCGAGGGCAGGGACTAGCGCATTACGAGCAGTACTTC. This translates into CASSRGQGLAHYEQYF.

V gene TRBV6-5 combines with J gene TRBJ1-1; the D gene is possibly TRBD1 (5 bases). Trimming took 0 bases from V and 6 from J, leaving 5 bases between them. The germline CDR1 and CDR2 sequences are MNHEY and SVGAGI. The CDR3 is 12 residues long. This CDR3 reads CASSYSGAEAFF. The CDR3 region has the DNA TGTGCCAGCAGTTACTCGGGGGCTGAAGCTTTCTTT.

The genes are TRBV6-6 and TRBJ2-3, with 11 bases identical to TRBD2. V was clipped by 5 bases and J by 3 bases; unmatched bases: 4. Germline V gene lookup returns CDR1 MNHNY and CDR2 SVGAGI (reference sequence). The CDR3 loop spans 15 amino acids. Here the CDR3 reads CASSAGLAVTDTQYF. The CDR3 region has the DNA TGTGCCAGCAGTGCGGGACTAGCGGTAACAGATACGCAGTATTTT.

The V gene is TRBV28, the J gene TRBJ2-1; the D gene is possibly TRBD2 (5 bases). CDR1 and CDR2 (germline): MDHEN, SYDVKM. The V end lost 4 bases, the J end lost 4 bases, and 17 bases lay between the germline ends. This CDR3 is built from 16 residues. The CDR3, as DNA: TGTGCCAGCAGTTCATTCTTGGACTCCGTTTACAATGAGCAGTTCTTC. This encodes CASSSFLDSVYNEQFF.

The V gene is TRBV4-1, the J gene TRBJ2-1; D remains ambiguous. Trimming removed 3 bases at V and 2 bases at J, with 8 bases between. The germline CDR1 and CDR2 sequences are MGHRA and YSYEKL. This CDR3 region has 14 residues. CDR3 sequence: CASSQPGPYNEQFF. DNA of the CDR3: TGCGCCAGCAGCCAGCCTGGGCCCTACAATGAGCAGTTCTTC.

This sequence joins TRBV19 and TRBJ1-5; no firm D call. Trimming took 5 bases from V and 0 from J, leaving 11 bases between them. Germline values: CDR1 LNHDA, CDR2 SQIVND (reference sequence). The CDR3 sequence is 15 residues long. The CDR3 DNA sequence: TGTGCCAGTAGTTTTTATTCTCTTAGCAATCAGCCCCAGCATTTT. Protein: CASSFYSLSNQPQHF.

The chain recombines TRBV10-3 with TRBJ2-7; no clear D gene. This CDR3 has 11 amino acids. Trimming removed 2 bases at V and 7 bases at J, with 6 bases between. Germline CDR1 and CDR2: ENHRY and SYGVKD. The CDR3 reads CAISENREQYF. The CDR3 DNA follows: TGTGCCATCAGTGAGAATCGGGAGCAGTACTTC.

The V gene is TRBV7-9, the J gene TRBJ1-1; D uncertain. Looked up from germline, CDR1 is SEHNR and CDR2 is FQNEAQ (reference sequence). The CDR3 sequence is 15 residues long. With 5 bases removed from V and 4 bases from J, the gap between germline ends came to 17 bases. The CDR3 loop reads CASSPNSALGTEAFF. DNA of the CDR3: TGTGCCAGCAGCCCTAACTCGGCCCTGGGCACTGAAGCTTTCTTT.

CDR3 region: CASSLSGQGATNEKLFF. The CDR3 DNA reads as TGTGCCAGCAGTTTATCGGGACAGGGGGCTACTAATGAAAAACTGTTTTTT. The V call is TRBV27, the J call TRBJ1-4, with 12 bases aligning to TRBD1. Trimming at V came to 0 bases and at J to 2 bases, leaving 1 base not matched to a gene. Germline-derived CDR1 and CDR2 are MNHEY and SMNVEV (reference sequence). The CDR3 is 17 amino acids.

This chain links TRBV28 with TRBJ1-6; D gene uncertain. Germline assignment: CDR1 MDHEN and CDR2 SYDVKM. V was trimmed by 7 bases and J by 8 bases, leaving 6 bases between them. This CDR3 is 11 amino acids long. For the CDR3, the DNA is TGTGCCAGCACGAGCGATTCACCCCTCCACTTT. Translation gives CASTSDSPLHF.

The CDR3 sequence is CASSFAPVGTEAFF. CDR3 nucleotide sequence: TGTGCCAGCAGTTTCGCCCCGGTGGGCACTGAAGCTTTCTTT. The chain combines TRBV28 with TRBJ1-1; D remains ambiguous. This CDR3 has 14 residues. Germline CDR1 MDHEN, CDR2 SYDVKM. V was pared by 3 bases and J by 4 bases, with 12 bases between.

This chain connects TRBV13 to TRBJ1-3, with TRBD1 as a possible D gene (5 bases). The CDR3 has 14 amino acids. The germline gives CDR1 PRHDT, CDR2 FYEKMQ (reference sequence). V was trimmed by 1 base and J by 2 bases, leaving 6 bases between them. Here the CDR3 DNA reads TGTGCCAGCAGCTTAGTGGACACTGGAAACACCATATATTTT. Amino acid sequence: CASSLVDTGNTIYF.

J is TRBJ1-4 and V is TRBV2, with D perhaps matching TRBD1 (5 bases). The germline V gene has CDR1 SNHLY and CDR2 FYNNEI. This CDR3 comprises 15 residues. Trimming shortened V by 2 bases and J by 3 bases, and 10 bases separated the two germline ends. CDR3 loop: CASSEPTESNEKLFF. The CDR3 nucleotides are TGTGCCAGCAGTGAACCGACAGAGTCTAATGAAAAACTGTTTTTT.

The CDR3, as DNA: TGTGCCTGTGGTGGGTCCGGGGAGCTGTTTTTT. Translating it yields CACGGSGELFF. This chain uses TRBV6-5 with TRBJ2-2; D call uncertain. Trimming cost V 11 bases and J 6 bases, with 10 bases left between them. Germline V gene sequence: CDR1 MNHEY, CDR2 SVGAGI. CDR3 size: 11 residues.

This chain joins TRBV28 and TRBJ2-7, with 8 bases matching TRBD1. The CDR3 contains 14 residues. The germline V gene has CDR1 MDHEN and CDR2 SYDVKM. The J segment lost 3 bases and the V segment lost 3 bases, leaving 4 bases of the junction unmatched. This CDR3 reads CASSLDRVYYEQYF. CDR3 DNA: TGTGCCAGCAGTTTGGACAGGGTATACTACGAGCAGTACTTC.

The chain carries TRBV28 and TRBJ2-5; TRBD1 is a possible D gene (6 bases). V gave up 3 bases and J gave up 3 bases, with 14 bases separating them. CDR3 size: 15 residues. Germline assignment: CDR1 MDHEN and CDR2 SYDVKM. As DNA, the CDR3 is TGTGCCAGCAGTTTTCCTGGGACATCCGAAGAGACCCAGTACTTC. Protein product: CASSFPGTSEETQYF.

This chain connects TRBV7-2 to TRBJ2-7; D is uncertain. Per germline, CDR1 SGHTA and CDR2 FQGNSA. This CDR3 spans 13 amino acids. V shed 4 bases and J shed 3 bases, with 10 bases lying between them. The CDR3 spells CASSSYVGYEQYF. The CDR3 DNA reads TGTGCCAGCAGCTCCTATGTAGGCTACGAGCAGTACTTC.

The V call is TRBV2, the J call TRBJ1-5; the match to TRBD1 covers 10 bases. The CDR3 has 15 amino acids. The ends lost 3 bases at V and 6 bases at J; junction bases unmatched: 5. CDR1 is SNHLY, CDR2 FYNNEI, per germline. The CDR3 is CASSDEWTGGQPQHF. The CDR3 DNA sequence: TGTGCCAGCAGTGATGAGTGGACAGGGGGTCAGCCCCAGCATTTT.

This chain joins TRBV19 and TRBJ2-3, with TRBD1 identical over 7 bases. V lost 5 bases and J lost 2; bases outside the gene matches: 10. Germline CDR1 is LNHDA and CDR2 is SQIVND (reference sequence). This CDR3 has 16 amino acids. CDR3 protein: CASSPLGQNPTDTQYF. The CDR3 DNA reads as TGTGCCAGTAGTCCCCTGGGACAGAATCCCACAGATACGCAGTATTTT.

There are a few counts of this clone. The V and J genes are TRBV5-4 and TRBJ1-2; D gene uncertain. The CDR3 has 13 residues. Germline V gene sequence: CDR1 SGHNT, CDR2 YYREEE (reference sequence). V was clipped by 1 base and J by 1 base, with 5 bases between them. Here the CDR3 reads CASSLLLNYGYTF. CDR3 nucleotide sequence: TGTGCCAGCAGCTTGTTGCTTAACTATGGCTACACCTTC. The complete variable domain, with remaining parts taken from reference TRBV5-4 and TRBJ1-2, reads ETGVTQSPTHLIKTRGQQVTLRCSSQSGHNTVSWYQQALGQGPQFIFQYYREEENGRGNFPPRFSGLQFPNYSSELNVNALELDDSALYLCASSLLLNYGYTFGSGTRLTVV.